This T cell receptor beta chain was identified during a study of T cells after yellow fever vaccination. Study-level background: SMART-Seq v4 Ultra Low Input prepared libraries from low-cell fractions. Study conclusions and caveats: Subsequent to the booster, the majority of primary-vaccination clones reappeared (around 96% CD4, roughly 90% CD8). By day 5 rather than day 15, the secondary response had peaked, though it was weaker.

Worth noting for this clonotype: Antigen specificity is unknown.

The authors made TCR cDNA by 5'RACE template switching, adding a universal primer site and UMIs. Each CDR3 protein gets one entry after TCRdb re-called the 5' RACE reads with MiXCR. The sample yields 200,000 to 250,000 distinct CDR3 sequences, less than 3.5% seen once. CDR3 size: 12 residues. Per the germline V gene, CDR1 is MNHNY and CDR2 is SVGAGI (reference sequence). Deletions cut 5 bases from V and 6 bases from J, with 10 bases between. The rearrangement uses TRBV6-6 and TRBJ1-2, with D perhaps TRBD1 (6 bases). The source is a man younger than 30 who received the YFV17D yellow fever vaccine. Sequencing was performed on CD4+ T cells sorted from PBMCs, taken 10 days after the yellow fever booster vaccination. In DNA form, the CDR3 reads TGTGCCAGCAGTCAGACAGGCGATGGCTACACCTTC. This gives the protein CASSQTGDGYTF.